Listed here are 29 T cell receptor beta chains from one sample, sequenced in a study of blood T cell repertoires in COVID-19. Libraries were prepared by immunoSEQ multiplex PCR; TCRdb keeps only in-frame clonotypes and omits some of them. The data show around 97,000 clones, with over 75% seen just once and roughly 13% held by the top ten. Sequencing was done on a sample of peripheral blood. These receptors were obtained from a human donor in a cohort sampled during active or convalescent COVID-19.

A single count supports this clone. The CDR3 sequence: CASSFPRGRGYEQYF. Written as DNA, the CDR3 is TGTGCCAGCAGTTTCCCCAGGGGCAGGGGCTACGAGCAGTACTTC. The V gene is TRBV6-7, the J gene TRBJ2-7, with D possibly matching TRBD1 (6 bases). TRBV6-7 is treated as an ORF (open reading frame) with a function not yet certain. The CDR3 has 15 amino acids. Between the trimmed V and J ends, which lost 4 bases and 3 bases, there was a span of 16 bases.

The V call is TRBV5-1, the J call TRBJ2-3; 7 bases line up with TRBD2. CDR3 size: 14 residues. Germline-derived CDR1 and CDR2 are SGHRS and YFSETQ. Trimming removed 3 bases from V and 6 bases from J; junction bases left unmatched: 7. This CDR3 reads CASSSLRGMDTQYF. As DNA, the CDR3 is TGCGCCAGCAGCTCCCTGCGGGGGATGGATACGCAGTATTTT.

This clone was seen a few times. The chain is built from TRBV5-1 and TRBJ1-6; no definite D call. V lost 0 bases and J lost 0, with 13 bases in between. This CDR3 is 18 amino acids long. Germline lookup yields CDR1 SGHRS and CDR2 YFSETQ. This CDR3 reads CASSLDPRVSSYNSPLHF. CDR3 nucleotide sequence: TGCGCCAGCAGCTTGGATCCTCGGGTGAGCTCCTATAATTCACCCCTCCACTTT.

The chain joins TRBV6-6 to TRBJ1-1; a weak D match, TRBD1 (5 bases). The V gene lost 0 bases and the J gene lost 6 bases, with 8 bases spanning the gap. Germline CDR1 and CDR2: MNHNY and SVGAGI (reference sequence). This CDR3 is built from 13 residues. The CDR3 here is CASSYSRGAEAFF. In nucleotides, the CDR3 is TGTGCCAGCAGTTACTCTAGGGGTGCTGAAGCTTTCTTT.

This clone was seen only once. The chain employs TRBV2 and TRBJ1-6; a weak D match, TRBD1 (5 bases). CDR3 size: 14 residues. Germline-derived CDR1 and CDR2 are SNHLY and FYNNEI. The V end was cut by 3 bases, the J end by 9 bases, with 12 bases between. The CDR3 DNA reads TGTGCCAGCAGTGAGGGGTTCAGGGCTTCACCCCTCCACTTT. This encodes CASSEGFRASPLHF.

The gene calls are TRBV6-6 and TRBJ1-3, with a weak D call TRBD1 (5 bases). Between the trimmed V and J ends, which lost 4 bases and 7 bases, there was a span of 11 bases. Germline-derived CDR1 and CDR2 are MNHNY and SVGAGI (reference sequence). This CDR3 contains 13 residues. The CDR3 nucleotides read TGTGCCAGCAGTTCGACCGGGGGGAACACCATATATTTT. It translates to CASSSTGGNTIYF.

This clone was recorded only once. The chain joins TRBV7-9 to TRBJ2-1; 10 bases are a match to TRBD1. Trimming took 5 bases from V and 6 from J; bases not matched to a gene: 16. The CDR3 is 18 amino acids. Looked up from germline, CDR1 is SEHNR and CDR2 is FQNEAQ (reference sequence). This CDR3 reads CASSPPGIGTGDGNEQFF. CDR3 coding DNA: TGTGCCAGCAGCCCGCCCGGGATCGGGACAGGGGACGGCAATGAGCAGTTCTTC.

This clone was detected only a few times. The chain couples TRBV11-3 to TRBJ2-7; D unresolved. The CDR3 extends over 13 amino acids. V gave up 4 bases and J gave up 3 bases, with 10 bases separating them. Germline CDR1 SGHNT, CDR2 YENEEA. The CDR3: CASSSRRSYEQYF. For the CDR3, the DNA is TGTGCCAGCAGCTCCCGCCGGAGCTACGAGCAGTACTTC.

The CDR3 reads CASSSGTGEEPQHF. The CDR3 DNA reads as TGCGCCAGCAGCTCCGGGACTGGGGAAGAGCCCCAGCATTTT. The chain joins TRBV5-1 to TRBJ1-5; TRBD1 might be the D (5 bases). V lost 3 bases to trimming and J lost 8 bases, with 15 bases between them. Germline V gene lookup returns CDR1 SGHRS and CDR2 YFSETQ. The CDR3 is made up of 14 amino acids. The full variable domain, in which reference TRBV5-1 and TRBJ1-5 provide the parts outside the CDR3, is KAGVTQTPRYLIKTRGQQVTLSCSPISGHRSVSWYQQTPGQGLQFLFEYFSETQRNKGNFPGRFSGRQFSNSRSEMNVSTLELGDSALYLCASSSGTGEEPQHFGDGTRLSIL.

J is TRBJ1-1 and V is TRBV7-2; D possibly corresponds to TRBD1 (5 bases). Germline values: CDR1 SGHTA, CDR2 FQGNSA. CDR3 length: 15 amino acids. The V gene lost 0 bases and the J gene lost 6 bases, with 14 bases spanning the gap. As DNA, the CDR3 is TGTGCCAGCAGCTTAGCGTTAGGCAGGGTGGCTGAAGCTTTCTTT. Encoded protein: CASSLALGRVAEAFF. The variable domain in full, completed from reference TRBV7-2 and TRBJ1-1, reads GAGVSQSPSNKVTEKGKDVELRCDPISGHTALYWYRQSLGQGLEFLIYFQGNSAPDKSGLPSDRFSAERTGGSVSTLTIQRTQQEDSAVYLCASSLALGRVAEAFFGQGTRLTVV.

CDR3 nucleotides: TGTGCCAGCAGGCCCCGGGAGCCGGCCTTCCCCCTCCACTTT. It specifies CASRPREPAFPLHF. The gene calls are TRBV27 and TRBJ1-6; D uncertain. CDR3 length equals 14 residues. Germline V lookup: CDR1 MNHEY, CDR2 SMNVEV (reference sequence). Trimming removed 6 bases from V and 13 bases from J, with 19 bases in between.

The chain carries TRBV28 and TRBJ1-1; no definite D call. Looked up from germline, CDR1 is MDHEN and CDR2 is SYDVKM. V shed 7 bases and J shed 5 bases, with 17 bases lying between them. This CDR3 comprises 14 residues. CDR3 protein: CASISFGEITEAFF. DNA of the CDR3: TGTGCCAGCATTAGTTTCGGTGAAATTACTGAAGCTTTCTTT.

The J gene is TRBJ2-3, the V gene TRBV24-1, with 11 bases identical to TRBD1. Germline CDR1 reads KGHDR; CDR2 reads SFDVKD. The CDR3 has 17 amino acids. The junction had 6 bases not matched to a gene; V was cut back by 2 bases and J by 3 bases. CDR3 sequence reads: CATSDWAGQGVTDTQYF. CDR3 in DNA: TGTGCCACCAGTGATTGGGCGGGACAGGGGGTTACAGATACGCAGTATTTT.

The J gene is TRBJ2-7, the V gene TRBV14; 7 positions match TRBD1. This CDR3 is 14 amino acids long. V lost 4 bases, J lost 4 bases, and 7 bases stayed unmatched. CDR1 is SGHDN, CDR2 FVKESK, per germline. The CDR3: CASSLRDSLYEQYF. As DNA, the CDR3 is TGTGCCAGCAGCCTCCGGGACAGCCTTTACGAGCAGTACTTC.

The rearrangement joins TRBV6-5 to TRBJ1-2; 7 bases map to TRBD1. The ends lost 6 bases at V and 2 bases at J; junction bases unmatched: 6. This CDR3 has 14 amino acids. From germline, CDR1 is MNHEY and CDR2 SVGAGI. The CDR3 is CASRQGQNNYGYTF. The CDR3 region has the DNA TGTGCCAGCAGGCAGGGACAGAACAACTATGGCTACACCTTC.

On this clone: The sample contains more than one DNA sequence encoding this CDR3. This sequence joins TRBV9 and TRBJ1-1, with 9 bases identical to TRBD1. CDR3 size: 13 residues. With V trimmed by 7 bases and J by 0 bases, 1 base remained unmatched. CDR1 SGDLS and CDR2 YYNGEE come from the germline V gene. In nucleotides, the CDR3 is TGTGCCAGCGGACAGGGGATGAACACTGAAGCTTTCTTT. Protein product: CASGQGMNTEAFF.

V and J are TRBV27 and TRBJ1-4, with D tentatively TRBD1 (6 bases). V shed 3 bases and J shed 6 bases, with 17 bases lying between them. The germline CDR1 and CDR2 sequences are MNHEY and SMNVEV (reference sequence). The CDR3 runs to 16 residues. CDR3 loop: CASSLNRVRGHEKLFF. For the CDR3, the DNA is TGTGCCAGCAGTTTGAACAGGGTGAGAGGACATGAAAAACTGTTTTTT.

This clone was seen just once. This chain uses TRBV5-4 with TRBJ2-5; 13 bases are shared with TRBD2. Looked up from germline, CDR1 is SGHNT and CDR2 is YYREEE (reference sequence). J lost 5 bases, V lost 4 bases, and 8 bases had no gene match. This CDR3 is built from 16 residues. The DNA for the CDR3 is TGTGCCAGCAGCCCGGGACTAGCGGGGACGGGGGAGACCCAGTACTTC. It translates to CASSPGLAGTGETQYF.

J is TRBJ1-5 and V is TRBV10-3; no clear D. The CDR3 has 15 amino acids. V was trimmed by 6 bases and J by 3 bases, leaving 15 bases between them. The germline CDR1 and CDR2 sequences are ENHRY and SYGVKD. The chain's CDR3 is CAIREDGVPNQPQHF. CDR3 sequence (DNA): TGTGCCATCAGAGAGGACGGAGTACCCAATCAGCCCCAGCATTTT.

This clone was detected once. The gene calls are TRBV30 and TRBJ1-2; 10 nucleotides agree with TRBD1. This CDR3 is 13 amino acids long. CDR1 and CDR2 (germline): GTSNPN, SVGIG (reference sequence). The J segment lost 8 bases and the V segment lost 1 base, leaving 4 bases of the junction unmatched. Here the CDR3 reads CAWSGDRGEGYTF. CDR3 DNA: TGTGCCTGGAGTGGGGACAGGGGTGAAGGCTACACCTTC.

J is TRBJ2-1 and V is TRBV5-1; D is possibly TRBD2 (6 bases). The V end lost 0 bases, the J end lost 5 bases, and 9 bases lay between the germline ends. The length of the CDR3 is 14 residues. Germline assignment: CDR1 SGHRS and CDR2 YFSETQ. Written as DNA, the CDR3 is TGCGCCAGCAGCTTGGGACTAGGTAACAATGAGCAGTTCTTC. As protein: CASSLGLGNNEQFF.

J is TRBJ2-7 and V is TRBV6-1, with 8 bases aligning to TRBD2. The CDR3 is 15 residues long. Looked up from germline, CDR1 is MNHNS and CDR2 is SASEGT. J was trimmed by 2 bases and V by 2 bases; bases with no gene match: 5. Here the CDR3 reads CASSEHGGGPYEQYF. The CDR3, as DNA: TGTGCCAGCAGTGAACATGGCGGGGGGCCCTACGAGCAGTACTTC.

CDR3 residues: CASMQGLWHGYTF. The CDR3, as DNA: TGTGCCAGCATGCAGGGTCTTTGGCATGGCTACACCTTC. V usage is TRBV6-5 and J usage is TRBJ1-2, with D perhaps TRBD1 (5 bases). In germline, CDR1 is MNHEY, CDR2 SVGAGI. V lost 7 bases to trimming and J lost 6 bases, with 15 bases between them. This CDR3 is 13 amino acids long.

The rearrangement links TRBV7-2 to TRBJ2-3; D is undetermined. Germline lookup yields CDR1 SGHTA and CDR2 FQGNSA. This CDR3 has 13 residues. Trimming removed 8 bases at V and 2 bases at J, with 11 bases between. CDR3: CASRYSSTDTQYF. The CDR3 DNA reads as TGTGCCAGCCGTTATTCCTCCACAGATACGCAGTATTTT.

The rearrangement uses TRBV9 and TRBJ1-4, with D unclear. CDR1 and CDR2 (germline): SGDLS, YYNGEE. This CDR3 has 15 residues. V was cut by 0 bases and J by 0 bases, with 6 bases left in between. CDR3 sequence reads: CASSVGPATNEKLFF. CDR3 nucleotide sequence: TGTGCCAGCAGCGTAGGGCCTGCAACTAATGAAAAACTGTTTTTT.

The chain has TRBV10-3 and TRBJ1-5; a weak D match, TRBD1 (5 bases). CDR3 length: 18 amino acids. V was clipped by 0 bases and J by 1 base, with 16 bases between them. From germline, CDR1 is ENHRY and CDR2 SYGVKD. This chain's CDR3 is CAISESGLGEGSNQPQHF. CDR3 DNA: TGTGCCATCAGTGAGTCGGGTTTAGGGGAGGGGAGCAATCAGCCCCAGCATTTT.

The chain recombines TRBV15 with TRBJ2-5; D is perhaps TRBD2 (5 bases). The CDR3 loop spans 14 amino acids. Trimming pared 0 bases from V and 6 bases from J, leaving 11 bases between. Germline CDR1 LNHNV, CDR2 YYDKDF (reference sequence). The CDR3 sequence: CATSRDPRAKTQYF. CDR3 in DNA: TGTGCCACCAGCAGAGATCCGCGGGCCAAGACCCAGTACTTC.

This clone was detected only once. The chain is built from TRBV9 and TRBJ2-1; 8 nucleotides agree with TRBD1. The germline V gene encodes CDR1 SGDLS and CDR2 YYNGEE. The trim removed 4 bases at V and 4 bases at J, leaving 4 bases unmatched. The CDR3 extends over 14 amino acids. CDR3 bases: TGTGCCAGCAGCTCCGGGACAGGATACAATGAGCAGTTCTTC. Its translation is CASSSGTGYNEQFF.

The chain recombines TRBV2 with TRBJ2-7; D is possibly TRBD1 (5 bases). Germline values: CDR1 SNHLY, CDR2 FYNNEI. Between the trimmed V and J ends, which lost 2 bases and 3 bases, there was a span of 14 bases. The CDR3 is 15 residues long. This CDR3 is CASSENRGSHYEQYF. The DNA for the CDR3 is TGTGCCAGCAGTGAAAATAGGGGCAGCCACTACGAGCAGTACTTC.